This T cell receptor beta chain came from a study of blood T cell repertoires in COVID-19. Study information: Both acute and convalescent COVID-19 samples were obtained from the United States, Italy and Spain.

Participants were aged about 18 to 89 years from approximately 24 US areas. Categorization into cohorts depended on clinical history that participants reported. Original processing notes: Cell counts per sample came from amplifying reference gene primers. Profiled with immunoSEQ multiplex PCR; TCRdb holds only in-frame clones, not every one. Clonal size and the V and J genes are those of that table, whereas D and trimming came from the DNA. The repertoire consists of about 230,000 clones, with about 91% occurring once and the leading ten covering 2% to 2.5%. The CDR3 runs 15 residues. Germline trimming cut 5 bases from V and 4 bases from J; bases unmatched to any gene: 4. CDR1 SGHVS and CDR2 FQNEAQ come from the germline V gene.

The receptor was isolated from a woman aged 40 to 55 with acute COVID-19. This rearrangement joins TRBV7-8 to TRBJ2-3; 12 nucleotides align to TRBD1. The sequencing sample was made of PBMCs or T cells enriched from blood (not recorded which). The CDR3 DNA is TGTGCCAGCAGCCTCCGGGACAGGGGGCCAGATACGCAGTATTTT. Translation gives CASSLRDRGPDTQYF.